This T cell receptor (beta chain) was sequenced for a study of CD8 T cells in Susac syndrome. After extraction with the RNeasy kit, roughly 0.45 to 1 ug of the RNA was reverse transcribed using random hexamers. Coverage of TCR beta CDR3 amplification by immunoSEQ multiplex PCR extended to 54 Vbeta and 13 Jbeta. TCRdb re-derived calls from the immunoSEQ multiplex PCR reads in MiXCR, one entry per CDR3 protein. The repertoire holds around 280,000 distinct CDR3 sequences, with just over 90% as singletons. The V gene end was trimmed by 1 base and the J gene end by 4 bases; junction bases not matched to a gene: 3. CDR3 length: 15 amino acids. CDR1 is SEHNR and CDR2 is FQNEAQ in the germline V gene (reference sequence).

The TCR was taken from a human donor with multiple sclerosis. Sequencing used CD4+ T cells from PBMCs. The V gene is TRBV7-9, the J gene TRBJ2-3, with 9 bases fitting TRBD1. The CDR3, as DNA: TGTGCCAGCAGCTTAGGGGACAGGGACGCAGATACGCAGTATTTT. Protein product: CASSLGDRDADTQYF.